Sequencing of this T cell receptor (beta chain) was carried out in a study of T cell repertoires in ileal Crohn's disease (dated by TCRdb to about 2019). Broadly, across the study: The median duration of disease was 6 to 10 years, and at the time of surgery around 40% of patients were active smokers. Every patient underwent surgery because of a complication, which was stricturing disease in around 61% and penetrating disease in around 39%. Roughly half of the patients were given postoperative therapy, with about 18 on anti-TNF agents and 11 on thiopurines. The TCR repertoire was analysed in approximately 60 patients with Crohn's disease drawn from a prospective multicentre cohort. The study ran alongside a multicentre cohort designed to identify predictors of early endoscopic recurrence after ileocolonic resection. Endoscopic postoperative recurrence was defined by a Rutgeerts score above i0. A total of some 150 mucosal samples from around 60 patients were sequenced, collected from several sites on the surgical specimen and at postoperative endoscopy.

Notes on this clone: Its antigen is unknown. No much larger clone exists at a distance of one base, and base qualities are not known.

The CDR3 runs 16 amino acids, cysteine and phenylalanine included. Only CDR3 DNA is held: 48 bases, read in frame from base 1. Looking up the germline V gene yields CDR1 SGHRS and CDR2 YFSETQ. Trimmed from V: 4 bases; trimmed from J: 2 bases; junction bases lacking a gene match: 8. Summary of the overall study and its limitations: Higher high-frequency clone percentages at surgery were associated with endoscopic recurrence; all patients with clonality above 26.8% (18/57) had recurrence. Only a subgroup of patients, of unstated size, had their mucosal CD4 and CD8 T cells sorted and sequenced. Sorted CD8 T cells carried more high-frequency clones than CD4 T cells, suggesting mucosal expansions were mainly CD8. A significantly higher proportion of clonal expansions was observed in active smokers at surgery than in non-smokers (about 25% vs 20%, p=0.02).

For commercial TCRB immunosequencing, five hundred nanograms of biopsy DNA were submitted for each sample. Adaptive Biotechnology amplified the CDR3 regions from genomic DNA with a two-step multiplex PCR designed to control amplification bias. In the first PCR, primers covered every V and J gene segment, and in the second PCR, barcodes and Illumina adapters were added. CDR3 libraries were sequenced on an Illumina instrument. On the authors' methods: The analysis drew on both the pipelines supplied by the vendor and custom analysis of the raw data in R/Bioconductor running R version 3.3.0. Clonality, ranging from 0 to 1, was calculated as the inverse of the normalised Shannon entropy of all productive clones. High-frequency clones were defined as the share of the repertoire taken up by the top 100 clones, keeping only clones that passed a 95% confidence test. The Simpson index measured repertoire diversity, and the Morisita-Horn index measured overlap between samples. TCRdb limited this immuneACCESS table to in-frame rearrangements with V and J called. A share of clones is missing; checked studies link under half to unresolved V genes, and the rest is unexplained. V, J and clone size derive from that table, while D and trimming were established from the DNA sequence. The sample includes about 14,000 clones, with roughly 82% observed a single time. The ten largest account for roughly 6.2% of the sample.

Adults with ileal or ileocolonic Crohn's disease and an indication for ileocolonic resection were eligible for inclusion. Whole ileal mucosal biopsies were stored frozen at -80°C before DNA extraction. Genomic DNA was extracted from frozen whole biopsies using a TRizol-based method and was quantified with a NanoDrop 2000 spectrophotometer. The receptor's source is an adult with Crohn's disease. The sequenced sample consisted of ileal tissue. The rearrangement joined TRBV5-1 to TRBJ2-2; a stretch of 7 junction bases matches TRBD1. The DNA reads TGCGCCAGCAGCCATTGGACAGGAATTAACACCGGGGAGCTGTTTTTT. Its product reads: CASSHWTGINTGELFF. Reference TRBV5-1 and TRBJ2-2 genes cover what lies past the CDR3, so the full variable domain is KAGVTQTPRYLIKTRGQQVTLSCSPISGHRSVSWYQQTPGQGLQFLFEYFSETQRNKGNFPGRFSGRQFSNSRSEMNVSTLELGDSALYLCASSHWTGINTGELFFGEGSRLTVL.